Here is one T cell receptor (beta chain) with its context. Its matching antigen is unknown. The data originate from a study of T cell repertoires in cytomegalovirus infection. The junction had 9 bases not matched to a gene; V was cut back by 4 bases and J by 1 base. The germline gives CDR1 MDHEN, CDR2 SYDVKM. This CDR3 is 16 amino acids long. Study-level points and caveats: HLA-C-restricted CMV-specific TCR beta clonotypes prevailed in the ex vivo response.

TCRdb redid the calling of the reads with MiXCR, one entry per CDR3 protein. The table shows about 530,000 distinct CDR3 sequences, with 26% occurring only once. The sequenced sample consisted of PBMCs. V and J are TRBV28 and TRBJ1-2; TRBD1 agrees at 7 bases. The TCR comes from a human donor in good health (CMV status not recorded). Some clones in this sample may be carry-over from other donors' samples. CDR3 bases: TGTGCCAGCAGTTCCCCTTCGACAGGGATTAACTATGGCTACACCTTC. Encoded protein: CASSSPSTGINYGYTF.